Below are 9 T cell receptor beta chains sequenced from a single sample in a study of regulatory T cells in long-lasting Graves disease. Time point given: newly diagnosed GD, antithyroid drugs for less than 3 months. Construction of the TCR library relied on RNA isolated from PBMCs. Relying on iRepertoire HTBI primers and Arm-PCR of CDR3 regions, the team built TCR beta libraries. MiXCR, run by TCRdb on the multiplex PCR reads, gives a single entry per CDR3 protein. The sample records around 450,000 distinct CDR3 sequences, about 16% being singletons. These records were also assigned to another study, of T cells in Graves' hyperthyroidism and ophthalmopathy.

Sequenced here: peripheral blood mononuclear cells (PBMCs), sampled at new diagnosis, from a patient treated with antithyroid drugs. The receptors come from a middle-aged man with Graves disease.

This clonotype was counted ten times or more. J is TRBJ2-1 and V is TRBV11-2; 12 bases fit TRBD2. Germline CDR1 SGHAT, CDR2 FQNNGV. The CDR3 is 15 residues long. Losses at the gene ends were 4 bases for V and 2 bases for J; bases not matched to a gene: 0. The CDR3 loop reads CASSSSGRAYNEQFF. The CDR3 DNA follows: TGTGCCAGCAGCTCTAGCGGGAGGGCCTACAATGAGCAGTTCTTC.

The V call is TRBV20-1, the J call TRBJ1-2; unclear D gene. Germline CDR1 is DFQATT and CDR2 is SNEGSKA (reference sequence). This CDR3 is 13 amino acids long. V lost 3 bases, J lost 6 bases, and 14 bases lay in between. CDR3: CSASPQAGDGYTF. CDR3 nucleotides: TGCAGTGCTAGTCCGCAGGCCGGAGATGGCTACACCTTC.

This clonotype occurred a few times. One end of the junction varies from germline; a read error may be responsible. The V and J genes are TRBV20-1 and TRBJ2-7, with 10 nucleotides matching TRBD2. The germline CDR1 and CDR2 sequences are DFQATT and SNEGSKA (reference sequence). The CDR3 loop spans 13 amino acids. DNA for the CDR3: TGCGGTGCTCCGGGACTAGCGCGTTACGAGCAGTACTTC. Amino acid sequence: CGAPGLARYEQYF.

This clonotype was found many times. J is TRBJ2-7 and V is TRBV20-1; 15 bases are shared with TRBD2. The CDR3 covers 18 residues. V lost 4 bases and J lost 3; bases outside the gene matches: 13. Germline assignment: CDR1 DFQATT and CDR2 SNEGSKA (reference sequence). The CDR3 loop is CSATGLAGGKYGGYEQYF. The CDR3, as DNA: TGCAGTGCTACGGGACTAGCGGGAGGAAAATACGGGGGCTACGAGCAGTACTTC.

This clonotype was counted a few times. The chain joins TRBV5-1 to TRBJ2-5; D gene unclear. V lost 0 bases and J 5 bases, leaving 8 bases between the germline ends. CDR3 size: 13 residues. Per the germline V gene, CDR1 is SGHRS and CDR2 is YFSETQ. Written as DNA, the CDR3 is TGCGCCAGCAGCTTGGGTGCAGCGGAGACCCAGTACTTC. This sequence encodes CASSLGAAETQYF. The entire variable domain, with the rest obtained from reference TRBV5-1 and TRBJ2-5, is as follows: KAGVTQTPRYLIKTRGQQVTLSCSPISGHRSVSWYQQTPGQGLQFLFEYFSETQRNKGNFPGRFSGRQFSNSRSEMNVSTLELGDSALYLCASSLGAAETQYFGPGTRLLVL.

The rearrangement joins TRBV15 to TRBJ1-1; possibly TRBD1 for D (6 bases). The CDR3 runs 17 residues. V lost 0 bases and J lost 4, with 18 bases in between. Germline values: CDR1 LNHNV, CDR2 YYDKDF (reference sequence). CDR3 loop: CATSRDLLRGQGTEAFF. The CDR3 bases are TGTGCCACCAGCAGAGATCTCTTGCGGGGGCAAGGCACTGAAGCTTTCTTT.

This chain uses TRBV7-2 with TRBJ2-1; 8 nucleotides align to TRBD2. The CDR3 covers 16 residues. The germline gives CDR1 SGHTA, CDR2 FQGNSA. The V gene end was trimmed by 5 bases and the J gene end by 6 bases; junction bases not matched to a gene: 12. CDR3 residues: CASSQIPAGVSNEQFF. The CDR3, as DNA: TGTGCCAGCAGCCAAATCCCAGCGGGAGTCTCCAATGAGCAGTTCTTC.

A word on this clonotype: Just one base apart from a much larger clone, this may be a read error. V usage is TRBV29-1 and J usage is TRBJ2-7, with D unclear. The CDR3 sequence is 12 residues long. Per germline, CDR1 SQVTM and CDR2 ANQGSEA. V shed 1 base and J shed 3 bases, with 7 bases lying between them. The CDR3 DNA reads TGCAGCGTTGAAGGGATCGACTACGAGCAGTACTTC. It yields the protein CSVEGIDYEQYF.

The table lists this clonotype with many counts. CDR3 nucleotides: TGTGCCAGCAGTCTTAGCCGGGACAGGGGAAGCGAGCAGTACTTC. Translation gives CASSLSRDRGSEQYF. This chain connects TRBV6-1 to TRBJ2-7; 10 nucleotides match TRBD1. The CDR3 has 15 amino acids. The germline CDR1 and CDR2 sequences are MNHNS and SASEGT. J gave up 6 bases and V 5 bases, and 10 bases lay outside the gene matches.